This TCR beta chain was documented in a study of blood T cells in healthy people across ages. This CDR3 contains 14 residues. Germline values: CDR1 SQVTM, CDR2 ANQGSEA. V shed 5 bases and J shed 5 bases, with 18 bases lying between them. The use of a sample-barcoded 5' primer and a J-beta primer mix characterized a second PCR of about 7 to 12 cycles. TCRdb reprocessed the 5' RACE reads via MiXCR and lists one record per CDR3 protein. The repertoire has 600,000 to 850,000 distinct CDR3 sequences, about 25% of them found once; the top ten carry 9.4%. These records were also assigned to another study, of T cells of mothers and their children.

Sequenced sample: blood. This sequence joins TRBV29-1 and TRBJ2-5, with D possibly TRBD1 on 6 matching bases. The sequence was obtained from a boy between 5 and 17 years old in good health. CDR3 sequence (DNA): TGCAGCGTTCGTGGACAGCTACTACGGGAGACCCAGTACTTC. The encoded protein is CSVRGQLLRETQYF.